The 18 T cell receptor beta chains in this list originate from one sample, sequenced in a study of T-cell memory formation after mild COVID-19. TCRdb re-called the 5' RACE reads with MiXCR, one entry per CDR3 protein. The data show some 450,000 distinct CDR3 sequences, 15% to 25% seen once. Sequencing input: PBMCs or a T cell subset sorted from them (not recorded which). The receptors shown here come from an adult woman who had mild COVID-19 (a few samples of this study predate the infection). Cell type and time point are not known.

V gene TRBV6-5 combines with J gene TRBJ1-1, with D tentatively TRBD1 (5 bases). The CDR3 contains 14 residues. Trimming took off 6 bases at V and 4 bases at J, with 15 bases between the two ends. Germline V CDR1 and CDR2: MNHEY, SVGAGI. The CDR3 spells CASRRNDRGTEAFF. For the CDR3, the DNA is TGTGCCAGCAGAAGGAATGATAGGGGCACTGAAGCTTTCTTT.

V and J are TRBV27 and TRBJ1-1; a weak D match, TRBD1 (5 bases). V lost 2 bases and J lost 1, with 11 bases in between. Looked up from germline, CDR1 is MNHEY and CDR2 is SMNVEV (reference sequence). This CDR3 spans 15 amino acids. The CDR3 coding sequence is TGTGCCAGCAGTTTAAGGGGCGGATGGAACACTGAAGCTTTCTTT. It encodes CASSLRGGWNTEAFF.

The CDR3 DNA reads TGTGCCAGCAGTTCCATACAGGGGTTATTCTACGAGCAGTACTTC. Amino acid sequence: CASSSIQGLFYEQYF. The chain links TRBV27 to TRBJ2-7; 7 positions match TRBD1. This CDR3 has 15 amino acids. CDR1 is MNHEY, CDR2 SMNVEV, per germline (reference sequence). The ends lost 4 bases at V and 3 bases at J; junction bases unmatched: 9.

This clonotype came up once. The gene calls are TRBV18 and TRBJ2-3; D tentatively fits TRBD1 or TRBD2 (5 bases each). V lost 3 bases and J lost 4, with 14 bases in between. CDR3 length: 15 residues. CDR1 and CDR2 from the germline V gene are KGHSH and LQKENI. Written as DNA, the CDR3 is TGTGCCAGCTCACCCCCGAACCGGGGCGCAGATACGCAGTATTTT. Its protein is CASSPPNRGADTQYF.

CDR3 nucleotide sequence: TGTGCCAGCAGTATTAGTTTCCGGGGTGTAGATGTTAATGAAAAACTGTTTTTT. Amino acids: CASSISFRGVDVNEKLFF. This rearrangement joins TRBV7-8 to TRBJ1-4; D remains unclear. Germline loops: CDR1 SGHVS, CDR2 FQNEAQ. With 6 bases removed from V and 4 bases from J, the gap between germline ends came to 24 bases. CDR3 length: 18 amino acids.

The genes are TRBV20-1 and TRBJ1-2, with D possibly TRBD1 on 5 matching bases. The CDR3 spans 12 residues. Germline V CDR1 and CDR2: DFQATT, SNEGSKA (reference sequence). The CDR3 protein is CSLGRTNYGYTF. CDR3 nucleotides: TGCAGCCTGGGACGGACTAACTATGGCTACACCTTC.

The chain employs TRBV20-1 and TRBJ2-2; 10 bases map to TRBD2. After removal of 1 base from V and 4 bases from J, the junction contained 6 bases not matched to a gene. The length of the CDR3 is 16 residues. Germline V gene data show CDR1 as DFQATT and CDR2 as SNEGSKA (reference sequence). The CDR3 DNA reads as TGCAGTGCTAGAGCCGGGACTAGCGTTATCACCGGGGAGCTGTTTTTT. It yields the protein CSARAGTSVITGELFF.

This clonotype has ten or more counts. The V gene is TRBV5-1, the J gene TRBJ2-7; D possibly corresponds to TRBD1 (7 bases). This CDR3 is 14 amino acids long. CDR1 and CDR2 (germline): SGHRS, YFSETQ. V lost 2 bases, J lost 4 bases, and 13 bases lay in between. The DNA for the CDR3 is TGCGCCAGCAGCTTTGCGGGACAGAAATACGAGCAGTACTTC. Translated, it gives CASSFAGQKYEQYF.

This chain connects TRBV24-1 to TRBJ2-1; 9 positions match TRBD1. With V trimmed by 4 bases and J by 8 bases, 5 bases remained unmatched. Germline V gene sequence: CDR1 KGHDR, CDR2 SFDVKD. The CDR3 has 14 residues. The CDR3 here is CATSEPGTGHEQFF. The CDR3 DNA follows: TGTGCCACCAGTGAGCCCGGGACAGGGCATGAGCAGTTCTTC.

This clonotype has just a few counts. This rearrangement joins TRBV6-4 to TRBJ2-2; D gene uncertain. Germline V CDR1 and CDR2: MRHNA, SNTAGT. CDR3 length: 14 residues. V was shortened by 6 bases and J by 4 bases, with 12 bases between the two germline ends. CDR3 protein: CASSAFYTTGELFF. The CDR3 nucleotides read TGTGCCAGCAGCGCCTTCTACACCACCGGGGAGCTGTTTTTT.

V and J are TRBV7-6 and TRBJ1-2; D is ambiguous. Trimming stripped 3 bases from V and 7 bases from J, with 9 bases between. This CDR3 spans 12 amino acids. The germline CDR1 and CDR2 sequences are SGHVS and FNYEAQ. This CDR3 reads CASSLEGGGYTF. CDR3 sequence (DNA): TGTGCCAGCAGCTTGGAGGGTGGTGGCTACACCTTC. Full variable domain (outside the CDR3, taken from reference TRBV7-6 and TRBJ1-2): GAGVSQSPRYKVTKRGQDVALRCDPISGHVSLYWYRQALGQGPEFLTYFNYEAQQDKSGLPNDRFSAERPEGSISTLTIQRTEQRDSAMYRCASSLEGGGYTFGSGTRLTVV.

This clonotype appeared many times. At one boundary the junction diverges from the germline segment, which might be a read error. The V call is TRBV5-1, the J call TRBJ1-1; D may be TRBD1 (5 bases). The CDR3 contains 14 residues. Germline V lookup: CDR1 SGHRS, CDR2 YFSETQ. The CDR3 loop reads CASSLRDLNTEAFF. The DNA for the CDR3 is TGTGCCAGCAGCCTCCGGGACCTGAACACTGAAGCTTTCTTT.

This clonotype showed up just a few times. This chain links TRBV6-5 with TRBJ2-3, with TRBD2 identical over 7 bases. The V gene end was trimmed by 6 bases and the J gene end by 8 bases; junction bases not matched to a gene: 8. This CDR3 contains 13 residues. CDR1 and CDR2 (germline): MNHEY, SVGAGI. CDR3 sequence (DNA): TGTGCCAGCAGCCGTAGCGGGTCTGGTACGCAGTATTTT. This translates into CASSRSGSGTQYF.

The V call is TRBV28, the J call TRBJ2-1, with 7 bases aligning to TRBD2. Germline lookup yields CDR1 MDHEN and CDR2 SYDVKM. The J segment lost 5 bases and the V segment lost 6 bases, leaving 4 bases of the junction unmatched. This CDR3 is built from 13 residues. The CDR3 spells CASRDGTNNEQFF. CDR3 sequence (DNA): TGTGCCAGCAGGGACGGGACTAACAATGAGCAGTTCTTC.

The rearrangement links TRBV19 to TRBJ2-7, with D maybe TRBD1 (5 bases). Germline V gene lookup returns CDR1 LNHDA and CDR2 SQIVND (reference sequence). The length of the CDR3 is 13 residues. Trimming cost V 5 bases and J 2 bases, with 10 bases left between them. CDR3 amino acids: CASSVQGAYEQYF. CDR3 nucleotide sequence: TGTGCCAGTAGTGTCCAGGGTGCCTACGAGCAGTACTTC. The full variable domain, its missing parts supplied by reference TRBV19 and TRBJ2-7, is DGGITQSPKYLFRKEGQNVTLSCEQNLNHDAMYWYRQDPGQGLRLIYYSQIVNDFQKGDIAEGYSVSREKKESFPLTVTSAQKNPTAFYLCASSVQGAYEQYFGPGTRLTVT.

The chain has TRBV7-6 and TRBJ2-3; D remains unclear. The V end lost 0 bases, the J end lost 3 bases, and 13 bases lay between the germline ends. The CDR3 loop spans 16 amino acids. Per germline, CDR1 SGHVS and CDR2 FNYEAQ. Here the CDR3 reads CASSLAWAGSTDTQYF. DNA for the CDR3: TGTGCCAGCAGCTTAGCGTGGGCAGGATCTACAGATACGCAGTATTTT.

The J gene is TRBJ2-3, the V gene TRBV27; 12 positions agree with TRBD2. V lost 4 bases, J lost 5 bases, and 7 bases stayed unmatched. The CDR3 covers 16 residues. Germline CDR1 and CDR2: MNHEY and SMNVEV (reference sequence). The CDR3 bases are TGTGCCAGCAGTTCCCAACTAGCGGGAGGTCTAGATACGCAGTATTTT. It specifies CASSSQLAGGLDTQYF.

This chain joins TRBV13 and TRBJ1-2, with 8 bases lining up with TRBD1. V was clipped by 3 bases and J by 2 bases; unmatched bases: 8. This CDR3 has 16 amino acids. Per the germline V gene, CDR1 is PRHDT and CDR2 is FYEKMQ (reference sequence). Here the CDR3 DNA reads TGTGCCAGCAGCTTTTCACCCGGGACAGGAAACTATGGCTACACCTTC. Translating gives CASSFSPGTGNYGYTF.